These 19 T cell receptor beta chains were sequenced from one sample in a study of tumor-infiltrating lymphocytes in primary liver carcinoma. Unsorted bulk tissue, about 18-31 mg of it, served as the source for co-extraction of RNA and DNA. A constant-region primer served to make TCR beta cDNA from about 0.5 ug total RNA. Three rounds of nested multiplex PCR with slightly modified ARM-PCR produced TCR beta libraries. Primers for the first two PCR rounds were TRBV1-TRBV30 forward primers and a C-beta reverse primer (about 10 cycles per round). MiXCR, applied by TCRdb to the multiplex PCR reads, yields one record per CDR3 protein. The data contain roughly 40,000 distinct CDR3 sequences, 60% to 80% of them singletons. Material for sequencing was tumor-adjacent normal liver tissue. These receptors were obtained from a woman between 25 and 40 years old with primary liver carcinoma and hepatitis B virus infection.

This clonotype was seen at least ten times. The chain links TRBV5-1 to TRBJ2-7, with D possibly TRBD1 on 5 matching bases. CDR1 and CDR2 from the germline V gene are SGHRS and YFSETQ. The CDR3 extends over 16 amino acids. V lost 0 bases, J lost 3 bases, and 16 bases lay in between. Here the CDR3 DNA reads TGCGCCAGCAGCTTGGGGGGCAGCCGAAGGGTCTACGAGCAGTACTTC. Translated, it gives CASSLGGSRRVYEQYF. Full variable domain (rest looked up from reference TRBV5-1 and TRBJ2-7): KAGVTQTPRYLIKTRGQQVTLSCSPISGHRSVSWYQQTPGQGLQFLFEYFSETQRNKGNFPGRFSGRQFSNSRSEMNVSTLELGDSALYLCASSLGGSRRVYEQYFGPGTRLTVT.

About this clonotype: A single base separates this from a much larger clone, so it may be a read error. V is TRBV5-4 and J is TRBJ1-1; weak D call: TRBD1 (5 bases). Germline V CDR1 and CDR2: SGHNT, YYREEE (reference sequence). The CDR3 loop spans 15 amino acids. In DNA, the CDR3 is TGTGCCAGCAGCTTGGGAGGGGCGAAACCTAATGAAGCTCTCTTT. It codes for CASSLGGAKPNEALF.

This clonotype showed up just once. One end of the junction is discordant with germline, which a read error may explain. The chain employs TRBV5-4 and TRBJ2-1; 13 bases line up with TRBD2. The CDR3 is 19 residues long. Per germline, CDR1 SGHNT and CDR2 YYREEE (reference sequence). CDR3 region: CASSPSTSGGASSYNEHFF. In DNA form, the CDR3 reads TGTGCCAGCAGCCCGTCCACTAGCGGGGGGGCCTCGTCCTACAATGAGCACTTCTTC.

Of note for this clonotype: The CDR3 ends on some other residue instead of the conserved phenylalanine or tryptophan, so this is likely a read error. CDR3 DNA: TGTGCCAGCAGCTTTGGACAGGGGAGGCAGAATGAGCAGTTCTCT. It yields the protein CASSFGQGRQNEQFS. The chain couples TRBV11-2 to TRBJ2-1; 9 nucleotides match TRBD1. J lost 7 bases, V lost 3 bases, and 7 bases had no gene match. The CDR3 totals 15 residues. The V gene's germline CDR1 is SGHAT and CDR2 FQNNGV.

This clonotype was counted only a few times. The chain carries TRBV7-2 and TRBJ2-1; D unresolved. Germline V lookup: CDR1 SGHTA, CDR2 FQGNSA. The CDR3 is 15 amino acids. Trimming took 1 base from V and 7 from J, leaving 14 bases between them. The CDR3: CASSLGTLVQNEQFF. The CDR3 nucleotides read TGTGCCAGCAGCTTAGGGACCCTAGTTCAGAATGAGCAGTTCTTC.

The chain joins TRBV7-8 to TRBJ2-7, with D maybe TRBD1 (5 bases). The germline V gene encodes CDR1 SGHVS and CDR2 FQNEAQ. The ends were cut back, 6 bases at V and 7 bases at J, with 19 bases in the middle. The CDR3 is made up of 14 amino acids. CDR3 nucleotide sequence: TGTGCCAGCAGTTTGCGGACATATGACTGGGAGCAGTACTTC. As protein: CASSLRTYDWEQYF. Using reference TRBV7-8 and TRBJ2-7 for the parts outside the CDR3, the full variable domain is GAGVSQSPRYKVAKRGQDVALRCDPISGHVSLFWYQQALGQGPEFLTYFQNEAQLDKSGLPSDRFFAERPEGSVSTLKIQRTQQEDSAVYLCASSLRTYDWEQYFGPGTRLTVT.

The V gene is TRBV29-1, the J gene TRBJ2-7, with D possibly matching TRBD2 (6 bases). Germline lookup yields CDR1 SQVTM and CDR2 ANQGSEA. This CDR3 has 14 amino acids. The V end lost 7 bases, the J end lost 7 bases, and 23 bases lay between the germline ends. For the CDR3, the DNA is TGCAGCGCTTTGAGCAGACTGGGGAGGAATGAGCAGTACTTC. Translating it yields CSALSRLGRNEQYF.

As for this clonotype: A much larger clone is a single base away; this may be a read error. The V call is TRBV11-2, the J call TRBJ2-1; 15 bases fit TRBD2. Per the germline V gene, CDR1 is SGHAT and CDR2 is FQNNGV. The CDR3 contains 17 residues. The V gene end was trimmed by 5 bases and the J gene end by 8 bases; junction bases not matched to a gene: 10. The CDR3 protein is CASSPGTSGGLNDEQFF. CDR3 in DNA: TGTGCCAGCAGCCCCGGGACTAGCGGGGGGCTAAACGATGAGCAGTTCTTC.

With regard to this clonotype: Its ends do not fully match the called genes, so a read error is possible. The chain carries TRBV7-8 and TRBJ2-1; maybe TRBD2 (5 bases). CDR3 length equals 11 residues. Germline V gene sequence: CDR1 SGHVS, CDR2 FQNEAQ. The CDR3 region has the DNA TGTACCAGCGGCTTAATGAATGAGCAATTCTTC. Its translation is CTSGLMNEQFF.

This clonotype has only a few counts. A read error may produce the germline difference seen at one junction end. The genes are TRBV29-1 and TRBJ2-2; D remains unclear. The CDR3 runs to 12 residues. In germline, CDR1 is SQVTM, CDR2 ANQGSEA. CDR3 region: CSTRRNTGELFF. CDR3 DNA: TGTAGCACTCGACGGAACACCGGGGAGCTGTTTTTT.

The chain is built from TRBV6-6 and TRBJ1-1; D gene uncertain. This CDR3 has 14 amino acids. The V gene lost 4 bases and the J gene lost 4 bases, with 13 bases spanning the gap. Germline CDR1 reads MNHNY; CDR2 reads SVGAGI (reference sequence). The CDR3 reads CASSSDAFRTEAFF. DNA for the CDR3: TGTGCCAGCAGTTCCGACGCATTCCGCACTGAAGCTTTCTTT.

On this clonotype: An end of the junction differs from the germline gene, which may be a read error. For the CDR3, the DNA is TGTGCCGCCGCCTACCAGGCTAGCACAAATACGCAGTATTTT. This encodes CAAAYQASTNTQYF. This chain connects TRBV10-3 to TRBJ2-3; perhaps TRBD2 as D (5 bases). There are 14 residues in the CDR3. In germline, CDR1 is ENHRY, CDR2 SYGVKD.

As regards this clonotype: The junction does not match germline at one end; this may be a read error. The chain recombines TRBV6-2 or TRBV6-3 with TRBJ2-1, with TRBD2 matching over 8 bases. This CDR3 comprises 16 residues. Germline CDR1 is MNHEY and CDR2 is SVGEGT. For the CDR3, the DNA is TGTGCTAGCAGCACCCATTTGGTAGCGGGAAAGAATGAGCAGTTCTTC. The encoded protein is CASSTHLVAGKNEQFF.

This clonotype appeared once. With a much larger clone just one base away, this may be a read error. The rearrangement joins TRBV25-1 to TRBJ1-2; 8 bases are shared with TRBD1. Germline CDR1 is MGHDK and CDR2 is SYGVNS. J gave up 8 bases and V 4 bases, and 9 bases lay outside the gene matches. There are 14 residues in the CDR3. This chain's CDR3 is CASSAQGAWDGYTF. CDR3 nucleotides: TGTGCCAGCAGTGCCCAGGGGGCGTGGGACGGCTACACCTTC.

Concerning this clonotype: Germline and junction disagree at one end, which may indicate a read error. The CDR3 reads CARSSRQVGPEAFF. CDR3 bases: TGTGCCAGAAGTTCCCGGCAGGTGGGCCCTGAAGCTTTCTTT. The chain is built from TRBV28 and TRBJ1-1, with D hard to call. From germline, CDR1 is MDHEN and CDR2 SYDVKM. The CDR3 sequence is 14 residues long.

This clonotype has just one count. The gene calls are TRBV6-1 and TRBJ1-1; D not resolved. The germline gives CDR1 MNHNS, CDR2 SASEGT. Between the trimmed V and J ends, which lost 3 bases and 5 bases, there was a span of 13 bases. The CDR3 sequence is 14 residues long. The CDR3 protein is CASSDPRLNTEAFF. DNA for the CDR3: TGTGCCAGCAGTGATCCTCGTTTAAATACTGAAGCTTTCTTT.

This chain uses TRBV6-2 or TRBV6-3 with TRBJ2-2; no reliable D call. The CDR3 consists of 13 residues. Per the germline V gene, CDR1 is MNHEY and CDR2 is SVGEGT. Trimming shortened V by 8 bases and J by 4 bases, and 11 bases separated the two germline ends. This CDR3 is CASGPLSTGELFF. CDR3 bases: TGTGCCAGCGGACCCCTTAGCACCGGGGAGCTGTTTTTT.

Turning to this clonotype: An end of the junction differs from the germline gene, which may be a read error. CDR3 nucleotides: TGCGCCAGCAGTTACTCCCCGGGTTGGGCTAGAAACACCATATATTTT. This codes for CASSYSPGWARNTIYF. The chain joins TRBV6-5 to TRBJ1-3; D is unresolved. The length of the CDR3 is 16 residues. Germline-derived CDR1 and CDR2 are MNHEY and SVGAGI.

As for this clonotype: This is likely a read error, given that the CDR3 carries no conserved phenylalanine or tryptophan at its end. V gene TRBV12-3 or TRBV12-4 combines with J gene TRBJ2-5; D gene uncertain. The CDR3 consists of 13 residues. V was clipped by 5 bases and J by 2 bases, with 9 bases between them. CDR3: CASSGSPQETQYL. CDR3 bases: TGTGCCAGCAGTGGAAGCCCTCAAGAGACCCAGTACCTC.